These 25 T cell receptor beta chains were all obtained from the same sample, sequenced in a study of shared clonotypes between healthy human individuals (dated by TCRdb to about 2020). Library prep was done by the immunoSEQ multiplex PCR assay. This is the immuneACCESS table as TCRdb keeps it, with only in-frame sequences that have V and J called. A part of the clones is gone; compared with another copy, unresolved V genes explain less than half, and the rest is unexplained. This sample has about a million clones in its table, and around 74% of those were observed once. The ten largest clones take up about 1.4% of the sample. Specimen: memory CD4+ T cells sorted from blood. Per the publication, the cell subset or site label means: CD45RA-negative fraction. All receptors come from a man aged 18 to 30 in good health.

V is TRBV27 and J is TRBJ1-2; tentatively, D is TRBD1 (5 bases). There are 14 residues in the CDR3. CDR1 is MNHEY, CDR2 SMNVEV, per germline (reference sequence). V lost 2 bases to trimming and J lost 7 bases, with 14 bases between them. CDR3 DNA sequence: TGTGCCAGCAGTTTAACCACCAGGGTTGGTGGCTACACCTTC. This sequence encodes CASSLTTRVGGYTF.

With regard to this clone: Within the sample, other DNA sequences also encode this same CDR3. This chain connects TRBV4-3 to TRBJ2-1; D is unresolved. The germline V gene has CDR1 LGHNA and CDR2 YSLEER. V was cut by 0 bases and J by 0 bases, with 6 bases left in between. The CDR3 consists of 15 residues. The DNA for the CDR3 is TGCGCCAGCAGCCAAGATAGGAGCTCCTACAATGAGCAGTTCTTC. Amino acid sequence: CASSQDRSSYNEQFF.

The V gene is TRBV5-4, the J gene TRBJ2-4; no reliable D call. V dropped 0 bases and J dropped 9 bases, with 10 bases sitting between them. Germline V gene sequence: CDR1 SGHNT, CDR2 YYREEE (reference sequence). The CDR3 covers 13 residues. CDR3 loop: CASSLVAASIQYF. CDR3 DNA sequence: TGTGCCAGCAGCTTGGTGGCCGCTAGCATTCAGTACTTC.

This chain uses TRBV19 with TRBJ1-1; D ambiguous. The germline V and J ends were trimmed by 3 bases and 6 bases, with 8 bases remaining between them. Per germline, CDR1 LNHDA and CDR2 SQIVND (reference sequence). The CDR3 is 12 residues long. The CDR3 loop reads CASSIRGSEAFF. The CDR3 coding sequence is TGTGCCAGTAGTATTCGCGGATCTGAAGCTTTCTTT.

This clone was detected only a few times. The chain joins TRBV2 to TRBJ1-6, with unresolved D. The CDR3 extends over 14 amino acids. Germline CDR1 and CDR2: SNHLY and FYNNEI. Trimming took off 8 bases at V and 0 bases at J, with 8 bases between the two ends. The DNA of the CDR3 is TGTGCCAGCGAAAAGAGCTCCTATAATTCACCCCTCCACTTT. It is translated as CASEKSSYNSPLHF.

The rearrangement links TRBV19 to TRBJ2-3, with 8 positions matching TRBD1. CDR3 length: 15 amino acids. The J segment lost 2 bases and the V segment lost 6 bases, leaving 7 bases of the junction unmatched. The germline CDR1 and CDR2 sequences are LNHDA and SQIVND (reference sequence). The CDR3 nucleotides are TGTGCCAGTAGCGACAGGGGTGGGGCCACAGATACGCAGTATTTT. This gives the protein CASSDRGGATDTQYF.

V is TRBV11-2 and J is TRBJ2-5; maybe TRBD1 (6 bases). The ends were cut back, 1 base at V and 6 bases at J, with 18 bases in the middle. Germline CDR1 and CDR2: SGHAT and FQNNGV. CDR3 size: 16 residues. CDR3 region: CASSLAGSAGEQTQYF. The CDR3 DNA reads as TGTGCCAGCAGCTTAGCTGGTTCGGCAGGGGAGCAGACCCAGTACTTC.

The V and J genes are TRBV2 and TRBJ1-5, with D uncertain. This CDR3 contains 15 residues. The germline CDR1 and CDR2 sequences are SNHLY and FYNNEI. Deletions cut 7 bases from V and 3 bases from J, with 16 bases between. The CDR3 DNA reads as TGTGCCAGCACCCCCGGCGGGGTTACCAATCAGCCCCAGCATTTT. Translation gives CASTPGGVTNQPQHF.

The CDR3 bases are TGTGCCAGCAGTCCGACAGAGGTCTATGGCTACACCTTC. As protein: CASSPTEVYGYTF. V and J are TRBV28 and TRBJ1-2; the D gene is possibly TRBD1 (5 bases). This CDR3 contains 13 residues. Trimming cost V 5 bases and J 4 bases, with 11 bases left between them. Germline-derived CDR1 and CDR2 are MDHEN and SYDVKM.

The genes are TRBV6-1 and TRBJ1-1, with unresolved D. Germline V lookup: CDR1 MNHNS, CDR2 SASEGT. CDR3 length: 15 residues. Between the trimmed V and J ends, which lost 6 bases and 7 bases, there was a span of 21 bases. The CDR3: CASSKLGGGDVEAFF. The CDR3 region has the DNA TGTGCCAGCAGCAAATTGGGAGGAGGTGACGTTGAAGCTTTCTTT.

The chain is built from TRBV5-1 and TRBJ2-5; 8 bases fit TRBD2. The V and J ends lost 0 bases and 5 bases, in that order; junction bases with no gene match: 6. CDR3 length: 15 residues. The germline CDR1 and CDR2 sequences are SGHRS and YFSETQ. Written as DNA, the CDR3 is TGCGCCAGCAGCTTGGCCGCGGGGGGCGTGGAGACCCAGTACTTC. Translated, it gives CASSLAAGGVETQYF.

The rearrangement joins TRBV7-3 to TRBJ2-3, with D tentatively TRBD2 (5 bases). With 4 bases removed from V and 1 base from J, the gap between germline ends came to 15 bases. CDR1 and CDR2 (germline): SGHTA, FQGTGA. The CDR3 is made up of 16 amino acids. CDR3 sequence: CASSSGGSGGTDTQYF. The DNA for the CDR3 is TGTGCCAGCAGCTCCGGTGGCAGCGGAGGCACAGATACGCAGTATTTT.

The rearrangement joins TRBV4-1 to TRBJ1-1; D is possibly TRBD1 (6 bases). The CDR3 is 15 amino acids. The germline V gene has CDR1 MGHRA and CDR2 YSYEKL. V lost 4 bases, J lost 1 base, and 13 bases lay in between. CDR3 region: CASSRGSGANTEAFF. CDR3 sequence (DNA): TGCGCCAGCAGCCGGGGGTCAGGGGCGAACACTGAAGCTTTCTTT.

This sequence joins TRBV2 and TRBJ1-6; D remains ambiguous. The V gene lost 6 bases and the J gene lost 7 bases, with 16 bases spanning the gap. Germline V gene sequence: CDR1 SNHLY, CDR2 FYNNEI. The CDR3 sequence is 15 residues long. CDR3 in DNA: TGTGCCAGCAGACCCAGTTCCAGCGGGAATTCACCCCTCCACTTT. This codes for CASRPSSSGNSPLHF.

This clone has just a few counts. This chain connects TRBV12-5 to TRBJ1-1; D remains ambiguous. The CDR3 runs to 16 residues. V was shortened by 2 bases and J by 4 bases, with 17 bases between the two germline ends. Germline values: CDR1 LGHNT, CDR2 FRNRAP. CDR3 nucleotide sequence: TGTGCTAGTGGTTTGAGGTGGCGCCTGGGGAGCACTGAAGCTTTCTTT. Encoded protein: CASGLRWRLGSTEAFF.

This CDR3 reads CASSPAAKETQYF. CDR3 nucleotides: TGTGCCAGCAGCCCTGCAGCGAAGGAGACCCAGTACTTC. The rearrangement joins TRBV5-8 to TRBJ2-5, with D unresolved. The CDR3 spans 13 residues. Trimming cost V 4 bases and J 5 bases, with 12 bases left between them. From germline, CDR1 is SGHTS and CDR2 YDEGEE. Full variable domain (remainder filled in from reference TRBV5-8 and TRBJ2-5): EAGVTQSPTHLIKTRGQQATLRCSPISGHTSVYWYQQALGLGLQFLLWYDEGEERNRGNFPPRFSGRQFPNYSSELNVNALELEDSALYLCASSPAAKETQYFGPGTRLLVL.

About this clone itself: Additional DNA sequences in this sample encode the identical CDR3. The gene calls are TRBV5-1 and TRBJ2-3, with a possible D match to TRBD2 (6 bases). V lost 3 bases and J 0 bases, leaving 8 bases between the germline ends. Per germline, CDR1 SGHRS and CDR2 YFSETQ. The CDR3 has 14 amino acids. Here the CDR3 reads CASSSGLSTDTQYF. For the CDR3, the DNA is TGCGCCAGCAGCTCGGGACTCAGCACAGATACGCAGTATTTT.

The CDR3 DNA reads TGTGCCAGCAGTGAAGTGCTAGCGGGAGCTGAGCAGTACTTC. Translated: CASSEVLAGAEQYF. V and J are TRBV2 and TRBJ2-5; 10 nucleotides line up with TRBD2. This CDR3 has 14 residues. The V gene end was trimmed by 1 base and the J gene end by 11 bases; junction bases not matched to a gene: 7. Germline values: CDR1 SNHLY, CDR2 FYNNEI.

This rearrangement joins TRBV27 to TRBJ1-1, with D possibly being TRBD1 (6 bases). The CDR3 spans 15 residues. The V gene's germline CDR1 is MNHEY and CDR2 SMNVEV (reference sequence). V was pared by 5 bases and J by 4 bases, with 17 bases between. CDR3 nucleotide sequence: TGTGCCAGCAGTCTATGGGGCGAGGGGGGCACTGAAGCTTTCTTT. It codes for CASSLWGEGGTEAFF.

CDR3 amino acids: CAWIRQVNTGELFF. CDR3 DNA sequence: TGTGCCTGGATACGACAAGTGAACACCGGGGAGCTGTTTTTT. This chain uses TRBV30 with TRBJ2-2, with unresolved D. The germline CDR1 and CDR2 sequences are GTSNPN and SVGIG (reference sequence). The ends were cut back, 4 bases at V and 1 base at J, with 10 bases in the middle. CDR3 length: 14 amino acids.

The chain couples TRBV5-1 to TRBJ1-3; D unclear. The CDR3 is 15 residues long. V was cut by 0 bases and J by 3 bases, with 10 bases left in between. CDR1 is SGHRS, CDR2 YFSETQ, per germline. CDR3 coding DNA: TGCGCCAGCAGCTTGGACGGCGCTGTTGGAAACACCATATATTTT. Its protein product is CASSLDGAVGNTIYF.

The count of this clone is one. This CDR3 is CASSYRLAGGSYEQYF. Written as DNA, the CDR3 is TGTGCCAGCAGCTACCGACTAGCGGGGGGCTCCTACGAGCAGTACTTC. This rearrangement joins TRBV11-2 to TRBJ2-7, with 13 bases lining up with TRBD2. Germline CDR1 SGHAT, CDR2 FQNNGV. CDR3 length equals 16 residues. Losses at the gene ends were 4 bases for V and 0 bases for J; bases not matched to a gene: 3.

The chain joins TRBV5-5 to TRBJ2-5; no reliable D call. Trimming shortened V by 1 base and J by 1 base, and 8 bases separated the two germline ends. This CDR3 contains 14 residues. Germline-derived CDR1 and CDR2 are SGHKS and YYEKEE (reference sequence). As DNA, the CDR3 is TGTGCCAGCAGCTTGAGCTACAGCCAAGAGACCCAGTACTTC. Translating it yields CASSLSYSQETQYF.

This rearrangement joins TRBV30 to TRBJ2-1, with D hard to call. This CDR3 has 11 amino acids. Trimming removed 3 bases from V and 9 bases from J, with 9 bases in between. The V gene's germline CDR1 is GTSNPN and CDR2 SVGIG (reference sequence). The CDR3 loop reads CAWRTKIEQFF. The CDR3 DNA sequence: TGTGCCTGGAGGACCAAGATTGAGCAGTTCTTC.

The V gene is TRBV6-1, the J gene TRBJ2-5; TRBD2 matches at 11 bases. This CDR3 has 15 residues. V lost 4 bases, J lost 2 bases, and 3 bases stayed unmatched. Germline-derived CDR1 and CDR2 are MNHNS and SASEGT. Here the CDR3 reads CASSGRTSGQETQYF. Written as DNA, the CDR3 is TGTGCCAGCAGTGGGCGGACTAGCGGGCAAGAGACCCAGTACTTC.